This T cell receptor (beta chain) was obtained from a study of blood T cells in healthy people across ages. General study results and limits: The recorded TCR beta diversity per million T cells decreased in a roughly linear manner with age. PBMCs left unsorted prevented a conclusive naive versus antigen-experienced comparison.

As to this clonotype: Its target is unknown.

The authors ran a second PCR of roughly 7 to 11 cycles using a sample-barcoded 5' primer and a J-beta primer mix. TCRdb re-called the 5' RACE reads through MiXCR, storing one row per CDR3 protein. Of over 1,500,000 distinct CDR3 sequences listed, around half are singletons. Total RNA extracted from each sample amounted to at least 5.5 micrograms. The sequence was obtained from a woman aged 40 to 50 in good health. Sequencing was performed on blood.

The CDR3 region is CASSRLQGGYTF. The CDR3 coding sequence is TGTGCCAGCAGCCGCCTCCAGGGAGGCTACACCTTC. This chain links TRBV3-1 with TRBJ1-2; D perhaps matches TRBD1 (5 bases). This CDR3 spans 12 amino acids. Per germline, CDR1 LGHDT and CDR2 YNNKEL (reference sequence). V was pared by 4 bases and J by 8 bases, with 11 bases between.